This T cell receptor (beta chain) was observed in a study of T cell repertoires in cytomegalovirus infection. Across the whole study: The authors relied on CMV epitopes, both recently identified HLA-C-restricted and well-studied HLA-B-restricted. TCR beta signatures that were public indicated CMV infection and matching HLA type.

Whole-study results and caveats: Carriers of CMV and the relevant HLA type were discriminated by public TCR beta frequency. HLA-C-restricted CMV-specific TCR beta clonotypes prevailed in the ex vivo response.

The V segment lost 2 bases and the J segment 7 bases; nucleotides outside the gene matches: 3. Germline CDR1 MNHEY, CDR2 SVGAGI. The CDR3 contains 14 residues. TCRdb reanalysed the reads using MiXCR and keeps one entry per CDR3 protein. The table includes 550,000 to 850,000 distinct CDR3 sequences, around 31% detected once. A few counts support this clonotype. Antigen: not known. The TCR was taken from a human donor in good health (CMV status not recorded). Some clones in this sample may be carry-over from other donors' samples. The V call is TRBV6-5, the J call TRBJ2-1; 9 positions agree with TRBD1. The sequencing used cultured PBMCs, collected from culture after CMV antigen stimulation. The DNA of the CDR3 is TGTGCCAGCAGTTACGCAGGACAGGGGAATGAGCAGTTCTTC. It specifies CASSYAGQGNEQFF.